The clone carrying this TCR beta chain has a handful of counts. The germline gene is not matched at one end of the junction; a read error may be the cause. CDR1 is SGHAT and CDR2 is FQNNGV in the germline V gene. The CDR3 extends over 19 amino acids. This specimen comes from a study of blood T cells in healthy people across ages. PCR was performed a second time for 7 to 11 cycles using a sample-barcoded 5' primer and a J-beta primer mix. Using its own MiXCR run on the 5' RACE reads, TCRdb lists one record per CDR3 protein. The data hold 550,000 to 750,000 distinct CDR3 sequences, with about 21% observed a single time.

This chain links TRBV11-2 with TRBJ2-4; TRBD1 matches at 7 bases. The receptor was isolated from a man between 65 and 85 years old in good health. The sequencing input was blood. The CDR3 DNA is TGTGCCTGCAGCTTAGAAGGGGGACAGTCGAAACTAGCCAAAAACATTCAGTACTTC. Protein product: CACSLEGGQSKLAKNIQYF.